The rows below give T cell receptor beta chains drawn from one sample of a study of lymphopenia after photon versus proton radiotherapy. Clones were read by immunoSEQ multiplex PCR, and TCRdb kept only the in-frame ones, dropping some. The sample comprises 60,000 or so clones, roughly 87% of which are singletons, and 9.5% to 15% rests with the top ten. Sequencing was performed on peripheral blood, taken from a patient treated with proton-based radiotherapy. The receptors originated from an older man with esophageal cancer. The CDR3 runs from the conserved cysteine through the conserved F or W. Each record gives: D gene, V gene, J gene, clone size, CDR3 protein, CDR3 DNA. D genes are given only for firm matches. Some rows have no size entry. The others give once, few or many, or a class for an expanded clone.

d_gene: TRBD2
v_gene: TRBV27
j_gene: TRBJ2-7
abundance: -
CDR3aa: CASRKVTGGSEQYF
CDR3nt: TGTGCCAGCAGAAAAGTTACGGGAGGATCCGAGCAGTACTTC

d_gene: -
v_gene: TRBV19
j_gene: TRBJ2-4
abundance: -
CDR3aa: CASSIRGVGENIQYF
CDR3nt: TGTGCCAGTAGTATCAGGGGTGTAGGCGAAAACATTCAGTACTTC

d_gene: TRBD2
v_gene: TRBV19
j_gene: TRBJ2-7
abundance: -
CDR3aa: CASSISTSFPYEQYF
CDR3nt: TGTGCCAGTAGTATTTCGACTAGCTTTCCCTACGAGCAGTACTTC

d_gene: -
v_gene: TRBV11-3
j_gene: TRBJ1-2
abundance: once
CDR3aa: CASSLGGGYGYTF
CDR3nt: TGTGCCAGCAGCTTGGGAGGGGGCTATGGCTACACCTTC

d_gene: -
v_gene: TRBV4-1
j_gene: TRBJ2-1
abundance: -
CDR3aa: CASSQDGSGVYNEQFF
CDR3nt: TGCGCCAGCAGCCAAGATGGGTCGGGGGTCTACAATGAGCAGTTCTTC

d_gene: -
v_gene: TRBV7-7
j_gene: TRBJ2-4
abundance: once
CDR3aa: CASSLRHDRCLAKNIQYF
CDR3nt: TGTGCTAGCAGCCTAAGGCACGACAGGTGCCTAGCCAAAAACATTCAGTACTTC

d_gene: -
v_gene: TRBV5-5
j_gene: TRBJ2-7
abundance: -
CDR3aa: CASSGSLEQYF
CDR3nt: TGTGCCAGCAGCGGCTCCCTCGAGCAGTACTTC

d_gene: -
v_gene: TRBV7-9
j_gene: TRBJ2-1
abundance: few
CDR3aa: CASSSLPLTEQFF
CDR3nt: TGTGCCAGCAGCTCCCTCCCTCTTACTGAGCAGTTCTTC

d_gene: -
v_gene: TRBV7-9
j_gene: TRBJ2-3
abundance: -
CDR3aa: CASSIDAGDTQYF
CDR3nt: TGTGCCAGCAGTATTGACGCGGGAGATACGCAGTATTTT

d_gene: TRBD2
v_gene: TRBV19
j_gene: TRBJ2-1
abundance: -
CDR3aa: CASGDRGRAAYEQFF
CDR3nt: TGTGCCAGTGGGGATCGCGGGAGGGCCGCATATGAGCAGTTCTTC

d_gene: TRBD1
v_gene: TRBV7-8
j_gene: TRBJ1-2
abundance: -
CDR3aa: CASSLEPGQAPWGGYTF
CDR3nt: TGTGCCAGCAGCTTAGAACCGGGACAGGCCCCCTGGGGGGGCTACACCTTC

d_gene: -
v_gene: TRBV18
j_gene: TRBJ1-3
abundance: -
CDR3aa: CASSPSLQVSSGNTIYF
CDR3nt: TGTGCCAGCTCACCATCGCTACAGGTCAGCTCTGGAAACACCATATATTTT

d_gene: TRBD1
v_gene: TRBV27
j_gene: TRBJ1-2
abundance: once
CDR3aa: CASRFLGTGVEGNYGYTF
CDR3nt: TGTGCCAGCAGATTCTTAGGGACAGGGGTAGAGGGCAACTATGGCTACACCTTC

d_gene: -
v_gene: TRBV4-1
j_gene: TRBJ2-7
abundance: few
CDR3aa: CASSPHRARTYEQYF
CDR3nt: TGCGCCAGCAGCCCCCACAGGGCCCGGACCTACGAGCAGTACTTC

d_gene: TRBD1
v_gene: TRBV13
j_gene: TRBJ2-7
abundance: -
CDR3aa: CASSRVTGTGFRSEQYF
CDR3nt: TGTGCCAGCAGCCGAGTCACCGGGACAGGGTTTCGGAGCGAGCAGTACTTC

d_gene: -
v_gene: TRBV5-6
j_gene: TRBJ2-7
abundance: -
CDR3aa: CASSLTDYEQYF
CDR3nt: TGTGCCAGCAGCTTGACGGACTACGAGCAGTACTTC

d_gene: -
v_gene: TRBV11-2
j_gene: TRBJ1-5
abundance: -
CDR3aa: CASSLDAQQPQHF
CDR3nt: TGTGCCAGCAGCTTAGATGCACAACAGCCCCAGCATTTT

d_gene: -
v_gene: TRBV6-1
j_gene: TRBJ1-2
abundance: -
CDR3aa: CASSEEVHPAFYGYTF
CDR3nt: TGTGCCAGCAGTGAAGAGGTCCACCCTGCCTTCTATGGCTACACCTTC

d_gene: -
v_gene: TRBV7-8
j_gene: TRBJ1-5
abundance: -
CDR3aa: CASSLTSGVRNQPQHF
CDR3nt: TGTGCCAGCAGCTTGACGTCAGGGGTCCGGAATCAGCCCCAGCATTTT

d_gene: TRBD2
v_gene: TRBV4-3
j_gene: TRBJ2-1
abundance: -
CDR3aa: CASSQRTSGVYNEQFF
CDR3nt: TGCGCCAGCAGCCAGAGGACTAGCGGGGTATACAATGAGCAGTTCTTC

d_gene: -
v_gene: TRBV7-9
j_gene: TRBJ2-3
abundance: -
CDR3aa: CASSLGIGAGVPDTQYF
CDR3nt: TGTGCCAGCAGCTTGGGCATTGGGGCTGGGGTCCCAGATACGCAGTATTTT

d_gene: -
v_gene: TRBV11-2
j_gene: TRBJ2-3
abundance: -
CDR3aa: CASSSPSLRVLSTDTQYF
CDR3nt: TGTGCCAGCAGCTCCCCCTCTTTGAGGGTCCTAAGCACAGATACGCAGTATTTT

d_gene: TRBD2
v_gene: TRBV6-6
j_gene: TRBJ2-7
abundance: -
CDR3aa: CASNLGTSYSYEQYF
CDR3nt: TGTGCCAGCAACCTCGGGACTAGCTACTCCTACGAGCAGTACTTC